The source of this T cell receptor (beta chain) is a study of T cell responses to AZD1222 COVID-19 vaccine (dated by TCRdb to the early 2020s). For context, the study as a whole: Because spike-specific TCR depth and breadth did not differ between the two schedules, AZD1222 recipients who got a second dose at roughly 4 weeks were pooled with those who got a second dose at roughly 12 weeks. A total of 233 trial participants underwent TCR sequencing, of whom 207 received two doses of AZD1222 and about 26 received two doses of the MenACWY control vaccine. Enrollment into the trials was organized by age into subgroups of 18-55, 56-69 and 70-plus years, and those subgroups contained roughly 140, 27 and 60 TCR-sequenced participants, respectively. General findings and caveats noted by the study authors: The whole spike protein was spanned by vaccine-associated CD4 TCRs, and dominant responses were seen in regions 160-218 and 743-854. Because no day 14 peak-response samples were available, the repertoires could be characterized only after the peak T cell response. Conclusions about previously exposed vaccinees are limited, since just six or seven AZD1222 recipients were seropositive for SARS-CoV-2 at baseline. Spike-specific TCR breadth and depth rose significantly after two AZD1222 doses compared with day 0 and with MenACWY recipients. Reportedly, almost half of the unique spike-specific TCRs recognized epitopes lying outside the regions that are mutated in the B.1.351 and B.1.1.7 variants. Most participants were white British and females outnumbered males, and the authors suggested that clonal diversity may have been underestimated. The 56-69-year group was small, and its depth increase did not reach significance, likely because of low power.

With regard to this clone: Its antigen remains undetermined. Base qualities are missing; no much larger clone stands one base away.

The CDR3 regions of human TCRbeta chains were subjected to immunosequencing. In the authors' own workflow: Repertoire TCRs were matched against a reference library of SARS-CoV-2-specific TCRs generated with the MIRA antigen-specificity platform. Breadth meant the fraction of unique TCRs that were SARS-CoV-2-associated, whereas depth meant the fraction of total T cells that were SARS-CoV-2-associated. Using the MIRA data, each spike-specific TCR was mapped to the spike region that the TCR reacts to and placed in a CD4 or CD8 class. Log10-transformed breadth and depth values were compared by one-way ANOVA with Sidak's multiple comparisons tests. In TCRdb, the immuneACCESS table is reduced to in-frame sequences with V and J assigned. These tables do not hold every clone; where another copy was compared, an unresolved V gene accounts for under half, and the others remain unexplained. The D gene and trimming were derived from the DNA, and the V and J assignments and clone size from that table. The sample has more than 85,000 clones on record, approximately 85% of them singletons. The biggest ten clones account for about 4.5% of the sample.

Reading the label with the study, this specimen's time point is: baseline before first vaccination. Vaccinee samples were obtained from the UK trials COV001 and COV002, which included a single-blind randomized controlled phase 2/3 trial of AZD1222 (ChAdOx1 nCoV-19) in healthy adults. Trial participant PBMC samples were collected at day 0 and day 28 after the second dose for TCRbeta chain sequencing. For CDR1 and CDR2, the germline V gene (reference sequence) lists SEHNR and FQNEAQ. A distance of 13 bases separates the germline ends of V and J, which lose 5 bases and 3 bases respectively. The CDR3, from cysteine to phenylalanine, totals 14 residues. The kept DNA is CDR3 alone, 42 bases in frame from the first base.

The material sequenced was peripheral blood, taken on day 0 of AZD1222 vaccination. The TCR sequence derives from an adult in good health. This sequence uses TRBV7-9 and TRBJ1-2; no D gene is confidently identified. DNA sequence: TGTGCCAGCAGCCCCCGTGACGGGGACTATGGCTACACCTTC. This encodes CASSPRDGDYGYTF.